Shown below are 8 T cell receptor beta chains from a single sample sequenced in a study of PD-1 blockade in mismatch repair-deficient tumors. Only in-frame clones appear in the TCRdb table, and some are missing; sequencing was by immunoSEQ multiplex PCR. Seen here are about 120,000 clones, about 80% observed once, and the top ten hold around 4.7%. The starting material was peripheral blood, obtained roughly 13 months after starting pembrolizumab. These receptors all come from an adult with mismatch repair-deficient cancer.

This chain connects TRBV29-1 to TRBJ1-1, with 8 bases identical to TRBD1. Per germline, CDR1 SQVTM and CDR2 ANQGSEA. V trimming: 7 bases; J trimming: 2 bases; junction bases outside the gene matches: 6. CDR3 length: 13 amino acids. CDR3 coding DNA: TGCAGCGCCTGGACAGGGCCCAACACTGAAGCTTTCTTT. This gives the protein CSAWTGPNTEAFF.

The J gene is TRBJ1-2, the V gene TRBV7-9; 7 nucleotides match TRBD1. Germline-derived CDR1 and CDR2 are SEHNR and FQNEAQ (reference sequence). The length of the CDR3 is 16 residues. The ends lost 2 bases at V and 4 bases at J; junction bases unmatched: 10. CDR3 amino acids: CASSLSQGEKSYGYTF. As DNA, the CDR3 is TGTGCCAGCAGCTTAAGTCAGGGGGAAAAAAGCTATGGCTACACCTTC.

This sequence joins TRBV7-6 and TRBJ2-3; D ambiguous. V dropped 5 bases and J dropped 4 bases, with 16 bases sitting between them. The CDR3 loop spans 15 amino acids. Germline loops: CDR1 SGHVS, CDR2 FNYEAQ. CDR3 in amino acids: CASSPFPTPADTQYF. The DNA for the CDR3 is TGTGCCAGCAGCCCTTTCCCGACCCCGGCAGATACGCAGTATTTT.

V gene TRBV5-6 combines with J gene TRBJ2-7, with 7 bases fitting TRBD1. V shed 4 bases, J shed 4 bases, and the junction held 2 bases outside the gene matches. From germline, CDR1 is SGHDT and CDR2 YYEEEE. The CDR3 runs 12 residues. The CDR3 DNA reads as TGTGCCAGCAGCCCAGGGGGATACGAGCAGTACTTC. This codes for CASSPGGYEQYF.

J is TRBJ1-1 and V is TRBV2; 9 nucleotides align to TRBD1. V shed 6 bases, J shed 1 base, and the junction held 3 bases outside the gene matches. CDR3 length: 14 residues. In germline, CDR1 is SNHLY, CDR2 FYNNEI. The CDR3 nucleotides read TGTGCCAGCAGGGACAGGGGAGGGAACACTGAAGCTTTCTTT. It encodes CASRDRGGNTEAFF.

The rearrangement links TRBV7-6 to TRBJ1-4; 8 bases line up with TRBD1. The CDR3 runs 16 residues. Losses at the gene ends were 5 bases for V and 2 bases for J; bases not matched to a gene: 7. Per the germline V gene, CDR1 is SGHVS and CDR2 is FNYEAQ. The CDR3 bases are TGTGCCAGCAGCCCCCGACAGGGGAGGACTAATGAAAAACTGTTTTTT. Protein product: CASSPRQGRTNEKLFF.

The chain joins TRBV10-1 to TRBJ2-1, with D perhaps TRBD1 or TRBD2 (6 bases each). Trimming pared 2 bases from V and 2 bases from J, leaving 13 bases between. The CDR3 spans 16 residues. Germline V gene sequence: CDR1 WNHNN, CDR2 SYGVQD (reference sequence). Here the CDR3 DNA reads TGCGCCAGCAGTGAGATTTGGGGGGCCCCCTACAATGAGCAGTTCTTC. It encodes CASSEIWGAPYNEQFF.

J is TRBJ1-1 and V is TRBV19; D call uncertain. Trimming removed 3 bases at V and 4 bases at J, with 15 bases between. The CDR3 spans 15 residues. CDR1 LNHDA and CDR2 SQIVND come from the germline V gene (reference sequence). Here the CDR3 DNA reads TGTGCCAGTAGTATCCAAAGTAGTTTGGGCACTGAAGCTTTCTTT. Residues: CASSIQSSLGTEAFF.